This passage covers 18 T cell receptor beta chains from one sample sequenced in a study of patients and donors after allogeneic stem cell transplantation. One entry per CDR3 protein, called by TCRdb with MiXCR from the RT-PCR reads. This sample has around 170,000 distinct CDR3 sequences, with approximately 25% found just once. Input material: blood, either unsorted or a sorted T cell fraction (not recorded which). The receptors stem from a human donor who was either an allogeneic HSCT recipient or a stem cell or donor lymphocyte infusion donor (not recorded which). It is not recorded whose cells these are; they may come from a transplant donor.

The chain uses TRBV2 and TRBJ2-2, with a possible D match to TRBD2 (6 bases). Germline assignment: CDR1 SNHLY and CDR2 FYNNEI. V lost 7 bases and J lost 3, with 18 bases in between. The CDR3 covers 16 residues. CDR3 DNA sequence: TGTGCCAGCACCATCTCGGTCTGGGGGGACACCGGGGAGCTGTTTTTT. It yields the protein CASTISVWGDTGELFF. Variable domain in full (rest from reference TRBV2 and TRBJ2-2): EPEVTQTPSHQVTQMGQEVILRCVPISNHLYFYWYRQILGQKVEFLVSFYNNEISEKSEIFDDQFSVERPDGSNFTLKIRSTKLEDSAMYFCASTISVWGDTGELFFGEGSRLTVL.

This clonotype has a handful of counts. The chain couples TRBV12-3 or TRBV12-4 to TRBJ2-2, with no clear D. The CDR3 spans 14 residues. Between the trimmed V and J ends, which lost 6 bases and 4 bases, there was a span of 12 bases. The CDR3 loop is CASRSFTGTGELFF. The CDR3 DNA sequence: TGTGCCAGCAGGTCTTTTACGGGCACCGGGGAGCTGTTTTTT.

This clonotype was seen more than once but under ten times. This chain joins TRBV5-1 and TRBJ1-3; perhaps TRBD1 as D (5 bases). Trimming cost V 4 bases and J 0 bases, with 8 bases left between them. The CDR3 extends over 14 amino acids. Germline assignment: CDR1 SGHRS and CDR2 YFSETQ. The CDR3: CASSETASGNTIYF. The CDR3, as DNA: TGCGCCAGCAGCGAGACAGCCTCTGGAAACACCATATATTTT.

The chain couples TRBV15 to TRBJ2-3; D remains ambiguous. CDR1 and CDR2 from the germline V gene are LNHNV and YYDKDF (reference sequence). The V gene lost 0 bases and the J gene lost 0 bases, with 7 bases spanning the gap. The CDR3 sequence is 15 residues long. CDR3 coding DNA: TGTGCCACCAGCAGAGATTATGGGAGCACAGATACGCAGTATTTT. Translated, it gives CATSRDYGSTDTQYF.

V usage is TRBV10-3 and J usage is TRBJ1-1; D is perhaps TRBD1 (5 bases). CDR3 length equals 11 residues. V lost 6 bases to trimming and J lost 3 bases, with 5 bases between them. Germline CDR1 ENHRY, CDR2 SYGVKD. This chain's CDR3 is CAIRGDTEAFF. CDR3 nucleotides: TGTGCCATCAGGGGGGACACTGAAGCTTTCTTT.

The V and J genes are TRBV20-1 and TRBJ2-1, with no clear D. Germline V lookup: CDR1 DFQATT, CDR2 SNEGSKA (reference sequence). Between the trimmed V and J ends, which lost 2 bases and 6 bases, there was a span of 14 bases. The CDR3 runs 14 residues. The CDR3 DNA is TGCAGTGCTAGAACCGACTCGATTCCCAATGAGCAGTTCTTC. Amino acid sequence: CSARTDSIPNEQFF.

This clonotype appeared a few times. The J gene is TRBJ1-2, the V gene TRBV20-1, with D maybe TRBD1 (5 bases). Germline V lookup: CDR1 DFQATT, CDR2 SNEGSKA (reference sequence). The CDR3 has 13 amino acids. V shed 0 bases and J shed 3 bases, with 8 bases lying between them. The CDR3: CSARDTTDYGYTF. The CDR3 DNA reads TGCAGTGCTAGAGATACGACAGACTATGGCTACACCTTC.

This sequence joins TRBV29-1 and TRBJ2-1, with TRBD2 matching over 13 bases. This CDR3 has 15 amino acids. Trimming removed 3 bases from V and 8 bases from J; junction bases left unmatched: 7. CDR1 and CDR2 (germline): SQVTM, ANQGSEA. CDR3 in DNA: TGCAGCGTTGATAGGGGACTAGCGGGACCCGATGAGCAGTTCTTC. This translates into CSVDRGLAGPDEQFF.

This chain uses TRBV9 with TRBJ2-1; no firm D call. Germline V gene sequence: CDR1 SGDLS, CDR2 YYNGEE. Trimming removed 3 bases at V and 8 bases at J, with 9 bases between. The CDR3 is 12 amino acids. The CDR3 loop is CASSAQLDEQFF. The CDR3, as DNA: TGTGCCAGCAGCGCCCAGTTGGATGAGCAGTTCTTC.

The chain is built from TRBV12-3 or TRBV12-4 and TRBJ2-3; maybe TRBD1 (7 bases). The CDR3 is 13 residues long. V gave up 5 bases and J gave up 8 bases, with 14 bases separating them. CDR3 loop: CASSPGTAGTQYF. CDR3 DNA sequence: TGTGCCAGCAGTCCGGGGACAGCGGGTACGCAGTATTTT.

The V gene is TRBV20-1, the J gene TRBJ2-1; tentatively, D is TRBD2 (5 bases). V dropped 3 bases and J dropped 2 bases, with 11 bases sitting between them. Germline CDR1 reads DFQATT; CDR2 reads SNEGSKA (reference sequence). The CDR3 spans 14 residues. The CDR3 sequence: CSASFGEPYNEQFF. The DNA for the CDR3 is TGCAGTGCTAGTTTTGGGGAGCCCTACAATGAGCAGTTCTTC.

The CDR3 loop is CASSMMGNRETQYF. As DNA, the CDR3 is TGTGCCAGCTCAATGATGGGAAATAGGGAGACCCAGTACTTC. The chain recombines TRBV12-3 or TRBV12-4 with TRBJ2-5; D remains unclear. V shed 8 bases and J shed 5 bases, with 18 bases lying between them. The CDR3 spans 14 residues.

This clonotype was counted only a few times. J is TRBJ1-2 and V is TRBV7-9; 9 nucleotides line up with TRBD1. V gave up 0 bases and J gave up 2 bases; unmatched junction bases: 1. Germline V CDR1 and CDR2: SEHNR, FQNEAQ (reference sequence). CDR3 length: 15 residues. In DNA form, the CDR3 reads TGTGCCAGCAGCTTAGCGGGGACAGGGAACTATGGCTACACCTTC. Translation gives CASSLAGTGNYGYTF.

This clonotype was seen only a few times. This chain links TRBV9 with TRBJ1-1, with D tentatively TRBD1 (6 bases). Trimming removed 1 base from V and 0 bases from J, with 10 bases in between. Germline-derived CDR1 and CDR2 are SGDLS and YYNGEE. This CDR3 has 15 residues. CDR3 protein: CASSVRQDMNTEAFF. DNA for the CDR3: TGTGCCAGCAGCGTAAGACAGGATATGAACACTGAAGCTTTCTTT. The full variable domain, in which reference TRBV9 and TRBJ1-1 provide the parts outside the CDR3, is DSGVTQTPKHLITATGQRVTLRCSPRSGDLSVYWYQQSLDQGLQFLIQYYNGEERAKGNILERFSAQQFPDLHSELNLSSLELGDSALYFCASSVRQDMNTEAFFGQGTRLTVV.

The chain carries TRBV12-3 or TRBV12-4 and TRBJ2-1; no clear D gene. Trimming took 3 bases from V and 12 from J, leaving 9 bases between them. The CDR3 contains 11 residues. The CDR3 coding sequence is TGTGCCAGCAGTTTCGGTTGGGGGCAGTTCTTC. Translation: CASSFGWGQFF.

The V call is TRBV7-6, the J call TRBJ2-2; D call uncertain. The V end was cut by 0 bases, the J end by 0 bases, with 11 bases between. The germline V gene encodes CDR1 SGHVS and CDR2 FNYEAQ. CDR3 length: 17 amino acids. CDR3 DNA: TGTGCCAGCAGCTTAGCCCTTATAGGGTCGAACACCGGGGAGCTGTTTTTT. Protein product: CASSLALIGSNTGELFF.

The V and J genes are TRBV12-3 or TRBV12-4 and TRBJ2-7, with D possibly TRBD1 on 6 matching bases. The V and J ends lost 5 bases and 3 bases respectively, with 8 bases between them. This CDR3 is built from 12 residues. The CDR3 coding sequence is TGTGCCAGCAGTGCGGACAGCTACGAGCAGTACTTC. Translated: CASSADSYEQYF.

V usage is TRBV7-2 and J usage is TRBJ1-3; D ambiguous. The CDR3 spans 15 residues. The V end lost 2 bases, the J end lost 0 bases, and 8 bases lay between the germline ends. Germline V CDR1 and CDR2: SGHTA, FQGNSA. The CDR3 region has the DNA TGTGCCAGCAGCTTACTCCGGAGCTCTGGAAACACCATATATTTT. It yields the protein CASSLLRSSGNTIYF.